These 30 T cell receptor beta chains came from one sample sequenced in a study of blood T cell repertoires in COVID-19. The repertoire was sequenced with immunoSEQ multiplex PCR; TCRdb's copy has only in-frame clones and lacks some. The sample consists of roughly 150,000 clones, 70% to 90% of them appearing once. Sequenced input: PBMCs or T cells enriched from blood (not recorded which). Source of these receptors: a man between 45 and 60 years old who had recovered from COVID-19.

This chain uses TRBV18 with TRBJ2-3; TRBD2 aligns across 9 bases. Germline V CDR1 and CDR2: KGHSH, LQKENI. The ends lost 3 bases at V and 4 bases at J; junction bases unmatched: 8. This CDR3 has 16 residues. The CDR3 DNA reads as TGTGCCAGCTCACCCCCTAGCGGGGCCTTCCCAGATACGCAGTATTTT. Translating it yields CASSPPSGAFPDTQYF.

This chain uses TRBV29-1 with TRBJ1-4; 9 bases match TRBD1. Unmatched junction bases numbered 10, after V lost 4 bases and J lost 1 base. In germline, CDR1 is SQVTM, CDR2 ANQGSEA. The CDR3 extends over 17 amino acids. The CDR3 region is CSVVSGQGWGTNEKLFF. DNA for the CDR3: TGCAGCGTTGTCTCGGGACAGGGCTGGGGAACTAATGAAAAACTGTTTTTT.

The chain links TRBV5-1 to TRBJ1-2, with TRBD1 matching over 9 bases. Germline V CDR1 and CDR2: SGHRS, YFSETQ. This CDR3 is 15 amino acids long. The junction had 5 bases not matched to a gene; V was cut back by 2 bases and J by 3 bases. CDR3 residues: CASSFTTGGDYGYTF. The CDR3 DNA reads as TGCGCCAGCAGCTTCACGACAGGGGGTGACTATGGCTACACCTTC.

V gene TRBV15 combines with J gene TRBJ1-6; no reliable D call. Germline V gene sequence: CDR1 LNHNV, CDR2 YYDKDF (reference sequence). V lost 0 bases, J lost 10 bases, and 13 bases lay in between. This CDR3 comprises 15 residues. The CDR3 nucleotides are TGTGCCACCAGCAGAGATCGCGGGGATAGCTCACCCCTCCACTTT. Encoded protein: CATSRDRGDSSPLHF.

This clone was detected only a few times. The CDR3 spells CAWSVLAGVYGYTF. The CDR3 region has the DNA TGTGCCTGGAGTGTACTAGCTGGGGTCTATGGCTACACCTTC. J is TRBJ1-2 and V is TRBV30; no definite D call. Trimming pared 0 bases from V and 4 bases from J, leaving 12 bases between. Germline CDR1 GTSNPN, CDR2 SVGIG (reference sequence). CDR3 length: 14 residues. Full variable domain (outside the CDR3, taken from reference TRBV30 and TRBJ1-2): SQTIHQWPATLVQPVGSPLSLECTVEGTSNPNLYWYRQAAGRGLQLLFYSVGIGQISSEVPQNLSASRPQDRQFILSSKKLLLSDSGFYLCAWSVLAGVYGYTFGSGTRLTVV.

This chain links TRBV28 with TRBJ2-1; D gene unclear. The CDR3 contains 11 residues. Germline values: CDR1 MDHEN, CDR2 SYDVKM. Trimming left V 7 bases short and J 8 bases short, with 9 bases between. CDR3: CASKEKDEQFF. The CDR3 DNA reads TGTGCCAGCAAGGAGAAAGATGAGCAGTTCTTC.

The CDR3: CASSLGTSNLANTGELFF. In DNA, the CDR3 is TGCGCCAGCAGCTTGGGGACAAGCAATCTCGCGAACACCGGGGAGCTGTTTTTT. V and J are TRBV5-1 and TRBJ2-2; a weak D match, TRBD1 (5 bases). In germline, CDR1 is SGHRS, CDR2 YFSETQ. This CDR3 spans 18 amino acids. Trimming stripped 0 bases from V and 0 bases from J, with 15 bases between.

The J gene is TRBJ1-6, the V gene TRBV7-9; D is ambiguous. Germline V lookup: CDR1 SEHNR, CDR2 FQNEAQ (reference sequence). Trimming removed 8 bases from V and 4 bases from J, with 9 bases in between. The CDR3 loop spans 13 amino acids. The CDR3: CASQRNYNSPLHF. Here the CDR3 DNA reads TGTGCCAGCCAGAGGAATTATAATTCACCCCTCCACTTT.

This clone was detected only a few times. V and J are TRBV7-2 and TRBJ1-5; 7 positions match TRBD1. Germline values: CDR1 SGHTA, CDR2 FQGNSA. The CDR3 is made up of 14 amino acids. The J segment lost 5 bases and the V segment lost 5 bases, leaving 6 bases of the junction unmatched. Written as DNA, the CDR3 is TGTGCCAGCAGCCCAGGGGGAGAGTATCAGCCCCAGCATTTT. As protein: CASSPGGEYQPQHF.

The chain recombines TRBV30 with TRBJ1-3; no clear D gene. With 3 bases removed from V and 4 bases from J, the gap between germline ends came to 10 bases. This CDR3 comprises 13 residues. Germline V lookup: CDR1 GTSNPN, CDR2 SVGIG (reference sequence). CDR3: CAWSVTRGNTIYF. CDR3 DNA sequence: TGTGCCTGGAGCGTGACACGAGGAAACACCATATATTTT.

This chain connects TRBV27 to TRBJ1-2, with TRBD1 identical over 11 bases. This CDR3 comprises 13 residues. Germline loops: CDR1 MNHEY, CDR2 SMNVEV (reference sequence). V lost 6 bases, J lost 7 bases, and 4 bases stayed unmatched. As DNA, the CDR3 is TGTGCCAGCAGACGCGGGACAGGGGGTGGCTACACCTTC. Its protein is CASRRGTGGGYTF.

V and J are TRBV20-1 and TRBJ1-1, with D uncertain. This CDR3 is 11 amino acids long. Germline V gene data show CDR1 as DFQATT and CDR2 as SNEGSKA (reference sequence). CDR3 residues: CTCRENTEAFF. The CDR3, as DNA: TGCACTTGCCGGGAGAACACTGAAGCTTTCTTT.

The J gene is TRBJ1-1, the V gene TRBV2, with a possible D match to TRBD1 (5 bases). V dropped 4 bases and J dropped 4 bases, with 10 bases sitting between them. This CDR3 is 13 amino acids long. CDR1 is SNHLY and CDR2 is FYNNEI in the germline V gene. The CDR3 region has the DNA TGTGCCAGCAGTGTCCAGGGCGGCACTGAAGCTTTCTTT. Its translation is CASSVQGGTEAFF.

This sequence joins TRBV5-6 and TRBJ1-1, with D perhaps matching TRBD1 (6 bases). The CDR3 sequence is 16 residues long. Germline loops: CDR1 SGHDT, CDR2 YYEEEE. Trimming left V 2 bases short and J 6 bases short, with 20 bases between. CDR3 sequence (DNA): TGTGCCAGCAGCTTTTCAGGCCAGGGGATGGAGTCTGAAGCTTTCTTT. Translation: CASSFSGQGMESEAFF.

The rearrangement links TRBV3-1 (or the pseudogene TRBV3-2) to TRBJ2-7, with TRBD2 matching 9 bases. In germline, CDR1 is LGHDT, CDR2 YNNKEL (reference sequence). The CDR3 has 16 residues. V lost 0 bases, J lost 7 bases, and 10 bases stayed unmatched. In nucleotides, the CDR3 is TGTGCCAGCAGCCAAGAGGTAGGCGTTGCGGGAGGGGAGCAGTACTTC. As protein: CASSQEVGVAGGEQYF.

This clone was detected only a few times. The CDR3 loop is CASSALGGGIDTEAFF. DNA of the CDR3: TGTGCCAGCAGTGCCCTGGGGGGTGGGATTGATACTGAAGCTTTCTTT. V is TRBV27 and J is TRBJ1-1, with a tentative D call TRBD1 (5 bases). Trimming removed 5 bases at V and 5 bases at J, with 21 bases between. This CDR3 has 16 residues. CDR1 is MNHEY, CDR2 SMNVEV, per germline (reference sequence).

The genes are TRBV2 and TRBJ1-5, with TRBD1 as a possible D gene (6 bases). The CDR3 covers 13 residues. Germline loops: CDR1 SNHLY, CDR2 FYNNEI. Trimming removed 6 bases at V and 5 bases at J, with 11 bases between. The CDR3 sequence is CASRGTSYQPQHF. CDR3 DNA: TGTGCCAGCAGGGGGACATCCTATCAGCCCCAGCATTTT.

This clone was detected once. This chain connects TRBV7-2 to TRBJ1-5, with 8 bases fitting TRBD1. The germline V gene encodes CDR1 SGHTA and CDR2 FQGNSA. With V trimmed by 5 bases and J by 1 base, 4 bases remained unmatched. The CDR3 runs to 15 residues. CDR3 amino acids: CASSATGGSNQPQHF. The CDR3 bases are TGTGCCAGCAGCGCTACAGGGGGAAGCAATCAGCCCCAGCATTTT.

Here the CDR3 DNA reads TGCGCCAGCAGCCAAGAGGTTGGCGGAAACATTCAGTACTTC. Translated: CASSQEVGGNIQYF. The chain employs TRBV4-3 and TRBJ2-4; D is undetermined. V dropped 0 bases and J dropped 6 bases, with 9 bases sitting between them. Germline V CDR1 and CDR2: LGHNA, YSLEER. The CDR3 is made up of 14 amino acids.

This clone has only a few counts. The chain combines TRBV18 with TRBJ1-6; 7 bases map to TRBD1. The CDR3 sequence is 14 residues long. V lost 6 bases and J lost 8; bases outside the gene matches: 7. Germline values: CDR1 KGHSH, CDR2 LQKENI. The CDR3 here is CASSPDRLYSPLHF. As DNA, the CDR3 is TGTGCCAGCTCCCCGGACAGGCTCTATTCACCCCTCCACTTT. The whole variable domain, filled in from reference TRBV18 and TRBJ1-6, reads NAGVMQNPRHLVRRRGQEARLRCSPMKGHSHVYWYRQLPEEGLKFMVYLQKENIIDESGMPKERFSAEFPKEGPSILRIQQVVRGDSAAYFCASSPDRLYSPLHFGNGTRLTVT.

This chain joins TRBV10-2 and TRBJ1-5; possible D gene TRBD1, 5 bases. V was trimmed by 10 bases and J by 8 bases, leaving 15 bases between them. Germline V gene lookup returns CDR1 WSHSY and CDR2 SAAADI. This CDR3 comprises 12 residues. CDR3 nucleotide sequence: TGCGCCACCGGGACTTCTTGGGAGCCCCAGCATTTT. It translates to CATGTSWEPQHF.

This clone was observed a handful of times. J is TRBJ1-1 and V is TRBV19; TRBD1 might be the D (6 bases). The CDR3 totals 13 residues. The germline V and J ends were trimmed by 6 bases and 4 bases, with 12 bases remaining between them. Germline CDR1 LNHDA, CDR2 SQIVND (reference sequence). This CDR3 is CASRRRGPTEAFF. CDR3 DNA: TGTGCCAGTAGGCGCAGGGGACCCACTGAAGCTTTCTTT.

The chain employs TRBV2 and TRBJ1-6; 7 bases agree with TRBD1. The germline CDR1 and CDR2 sequences are SNHLY and FYNNEI. The CDR3 consists of 15 residues. With V trimmed by 7 bases and J by 0 bases, 3 bases remained unmatched. The CDR3 DNA sequence: TGTGCCAGCACCGGGACAGCCTCCTATAATTCACCCCTCCACTTT. Its protein is CASTGTASYNSPLHF.

The chain joins TRBV28 to TRBJ1-2; tentative D call: TRBD1 (6 bases). Germline V CDR1 and CDR2: MDHEN, SYDVKM. Trimming pared 4 bases from V and 4 bases from J, leaving 16 bases between. The CDR3 covers 15 residues. The CDR3: CASSSISTGFYGYTF. Here the CDR3 DNA reads TGTGCCAGCAGTTCAATCTCTACAGGGTTCTATGGCTACACCTTC.

This chain joins TRBV7-8 and TRBJ1-6, with no clear D. This CDR3 has 16 residues. V was clipped by 6 bases and J by 0 bases, with 12 bases between them. The V gene's germline CDR1 is SGHVS and CDR2 FQNEAQ. The CDR3 nucleotides are TGTGCCAGCAGGTTAATGGGGAGCTCCTATAATTCACCCCTCCACTTT. As protein: CASRLMGSSYNSPLHF.

This clone was seen just once. This chain links TRBV9 with TRBJ2-5; D may be TRBD2 (6 bases). Per the germline V gene, CDR1 is SGDLS and CDR2 is YYNGEE. Trimming removed 1 base from V and 5 bases from J, with 12 bases in between. The length of the CDR3 is 14 residues. In DNA form, the CDR3 reads TGTGCCAGCAGCGTAAGGGGTCTAGCGGAGACCCAGTACTTC. Translating it yields CASSVRGLAETQYF.

The count of this clone is one. V gene TRBV9 combines with J gene TRBJ1-2; TRBD1 aligns across 8 bases. Germline V gene lookup returns CDR1 SGDLS and CDR2 YYNGEE. The J segment lost 4 bases and the V segment lost 3 bases, leaving 2 bases of the junction unmatched. CDR3 length: 13 residues. The CDR3 nucleotides read TGTGCCAGCAGCGCTGACAGGGGCTATGGCTACACCTTC. Translation gives CASSADRGYGYTF.

V usage is TRBV7-9 and J usage is TRBJ1-1; D ambiguous. Germline CDR1 SEHNR, CDR2 FQNEAQ (reference sequence). The CDR3 extends over 12 amino acids. The ends were cut back, 7 bases at V and 1 base at J, with 7 bases in the middle. The CDR3: CASNRQNTEAFF. CDR3 coding DNA: TGTGCCAGCAACCGACAGAACACTGAAGCTTTCTTT.

In this sample, this clone turned up a few times. This sequence joins TRBV12-5 and TRBJ2-2; D is possibly TRBD1 (6 bases). V was shortened by 5 bases and J by 3 bases, with 7 bases between the two germline ends. The CDR3 has 13 residues. Germline V CDR1 and CDR2: LGHNT, FRNRAP. The CDR3 bases are TGTGCTAGTGGTCGGACAGACACCGGGGAGCTGTTTTTT. It encodes CASGRTDTGELFF.

This chain uses TRBV28 with TRBJ1-5; possibly TRBD1 for D (5 bases). The CDR3 is 11 residues long. Trimming pared 5 bases from V and 10 bases from J, leaving 9 bases between. From germline, CDR1 is MDHEN and CDR2 SYDVKM. CDR3 DNA: TGTGCCAGCAGTGGGGCTCGCCCCCAGCATTTT. This encodes CASSGARPQHF.